The clone carrying this T cell receptor (beta chain) was recorded at least ten times. What it binds is not known. The sample is drawn from a study of blood T cells in healthy people across ages. Study outcomes and limitations: TCR beta diversity, measured per million T cells, fell in a roughly linear way with age.

The CDR3 runs to 15 residues. V shed 3 bases and J 3 bases; nucleotides not matched to a gene: 5. CDR1 and CDR2 from the germline V gene are KGHSH and LQKENI. The use of a sample-barcoded 5' primer and a J-beta primer mix characterized a second PCR of about 6 to 12 cycles. A minimum of 3 million CDR3-containing paired-end reads was obtained for each sample. TCRdb processed the 5' RACE reads anew with MiXCR; each CDR3 protein has one entry. Of about 780,000 distinct CDR3 sequences detected, about half appear once; the ten largest clones hold 15% to 20%. The study drew donors from healthy Caucasian individuals in Russia aged about 6 to 90. Each individual donor underwent a draw of around 9.8 milliliters of peripheral blood.

The chain uses TRBV18 and TRBJ2-7; TRBD2 aligns across 10 bases. The sequencing sample was made of blood. This sequence originates from a man older than 75 in good health. The CDR3 loop is CASSPSGRPLYEQYF. Here the CDR3 DNA reads TGTGCCAGCTCACCTAGCGGGAGGCCCCTCTACGAGCAGTACTTC.